A few counts support the clone carrying this TCR beta chain. Its specificity is unknown. CDR1 and CDR2 (germline): PRHDT, FYEKMQ (reference sequence). The CDR3 runs to 14 residues. The trim removed 1 base at V and 13 bases at J, leaving 7 bases unmatched. These data originate in a study of identical twins. The study, taken as a whole, reports: Excess twin sharing in beta out-of-frame sequences was weaker. Insertions ran lower in abundant cord blood beta clonotypes, though not in memory repertoires.

TCRdb re-called the 5' RACE reads with MiXCR, one entry per CDR3 protein. The sample holds some 1,600,000 distinct CDR3 sequences, about 32% seen once. Sequenced: cord blood. The chain links TRBV13 to TRBJ2-4; 10 bases line up with TRBD2. This clonotype originated in a newborn girl in good health. The CDR3 here is CASSLVLAGAEQYF. The CDR3 DNA is TGTGCCAGCAGCTTAGTGCTAGCGGGAGCTGAGCAGTACTTC.